Sequencing of this T cell receptor (beta chain) was carried out in a study of blood T cell repertoires in COVID-19. Study summary: From the United States, Italy and Spain came samples of acute and convalescent COVID-19.

Using immunoSEQ multiplex PCR, the repertoire was profiled, and TCRdb retains in-frame clones only, with some absent. The sample carries some 150,000 clones, roughly 79% recorded once. The CDR3 loop spans 17 amino acids. Looked up from germline, CDR1 is SGHDT and CDR2 is YYEEEE. With 1 base clipped from V and 5 bases from J, the junction kept 12 bases outside the gene matches. The chain couples TRBV5-6 to TRBJ1-2, with TRBD1 identical over 9 bases. Sequenced: peripheral blood. The sequence derives from a human donor with acute or convalescent COVID-19. The donor label of this sample is uncertain. CDR3 in amino acids: CASSLWDRDALEYGYTF. The CDR3 DNA reads as TGTGCCAGCAGCTTGTGGGACAGGGACGCCCTGGAGTATGGCTACACCTTC.